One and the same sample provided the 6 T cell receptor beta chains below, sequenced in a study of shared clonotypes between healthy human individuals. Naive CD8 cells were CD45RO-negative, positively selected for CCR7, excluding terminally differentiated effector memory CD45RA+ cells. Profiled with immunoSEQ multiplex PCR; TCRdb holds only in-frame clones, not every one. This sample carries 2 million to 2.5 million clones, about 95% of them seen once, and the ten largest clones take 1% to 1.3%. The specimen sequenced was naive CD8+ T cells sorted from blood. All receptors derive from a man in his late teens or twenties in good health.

The chain's CDR3 is CASNQGLDTQYF. CDR3 DNA sequence: TGTGCCAGCAACCAGGGGTTAGATACGCAGTATTTT. V gene TRBV5-8 combines with J gene TRBJ2-3; weak D call: TRBD1 (6 bases). CDR3 length equals 12 residues. Germline assignment: CDR1 SGHTS and CDR2 YDEGEE. V lost 6 bases and J lost 5, with 10 bases in between.

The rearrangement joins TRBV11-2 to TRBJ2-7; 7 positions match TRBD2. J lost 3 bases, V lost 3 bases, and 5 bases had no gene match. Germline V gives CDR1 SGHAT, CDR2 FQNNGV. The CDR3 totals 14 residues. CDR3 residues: CASSFRGVDYEQYF. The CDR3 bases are TGTGCCAGCAGCTTTCGGGGGGTAGACTACGAGCAGTACTTC. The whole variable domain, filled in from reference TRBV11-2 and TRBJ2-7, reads EAGVAQSPRYKIIEKRQSVAFWCNPISGHATLYWYQQILGQGPKLLIQFQNNGVVDDSQLPKDRFSAERLKGVDSTLKIQPAKLEDSAVYLCASSFRGVDYEQYFGPGTRLTVT.

The DNA for the CDR3 is TGTGCCAGCAGTCCTACTAGCGGGGGGCCCAATGAGCAGTTCTTC. The encoded protein is CASSPTSGGPNEQFF. J is TRBJ2-1 and V is TRBV6-5; TRBD2 matches 12 bases. Germline assignment: CDR1 MNHEY and CDR2 SVGAGI. The junction had 5 bases not matched to a gene; V was cut back by 5 bases and J by 6 bases. CDR3 length equals 15 residues.

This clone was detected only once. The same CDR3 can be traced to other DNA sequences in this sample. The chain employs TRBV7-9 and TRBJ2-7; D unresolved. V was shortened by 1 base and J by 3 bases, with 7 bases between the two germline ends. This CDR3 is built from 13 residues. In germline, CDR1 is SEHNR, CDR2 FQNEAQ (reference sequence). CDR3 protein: CASSLDGIYEQYF. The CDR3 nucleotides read TGTGCCAGCAGCTTAGACGGAATCTACGAGCAGTACTTC.

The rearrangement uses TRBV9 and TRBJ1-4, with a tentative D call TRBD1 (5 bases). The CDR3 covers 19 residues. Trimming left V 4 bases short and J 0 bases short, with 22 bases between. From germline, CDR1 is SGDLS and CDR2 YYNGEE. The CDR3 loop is CASSSSALQGLATNEKLFF. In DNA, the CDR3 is TGTGCCAGCAGCTCAAGTGCCCTCCAGGGCTTAGCAACTAATGAAAAACTGTTTTTT.

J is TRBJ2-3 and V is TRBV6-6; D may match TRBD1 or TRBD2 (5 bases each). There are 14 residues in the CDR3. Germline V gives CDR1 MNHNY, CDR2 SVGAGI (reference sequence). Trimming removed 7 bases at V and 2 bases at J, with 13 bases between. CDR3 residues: CASTYGAVTDTQYF. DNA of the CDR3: TGTGCCAGCACCTACGGGGCGGTCACAGATACGCAGTATTTT.